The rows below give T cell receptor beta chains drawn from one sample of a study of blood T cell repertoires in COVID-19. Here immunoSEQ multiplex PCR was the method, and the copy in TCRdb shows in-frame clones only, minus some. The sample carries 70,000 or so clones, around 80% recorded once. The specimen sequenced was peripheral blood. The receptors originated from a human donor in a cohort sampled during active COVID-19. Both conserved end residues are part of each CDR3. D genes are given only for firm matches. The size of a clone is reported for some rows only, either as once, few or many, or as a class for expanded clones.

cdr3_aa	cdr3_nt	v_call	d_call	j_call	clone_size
CAWSISGYGYTF	TGTGCCTGGAGTATCTCAGGGTATGGCTACACCTTC	TRBV30	NA	TRBJ1-2	NA
CASSYGTGVNQPQHF	TGTGCCAGCAGTTACGGGACAGGCGTAAATCAGCCCCAGCATTTT	TRBV6-6	TRBD1	TRBJ1-5	NA
CASSWELWEAQGYTF	TGTGCCAGCAGCTGGGAGCTCTGGGAGGCTCAGGGCTACACCTTC	TRBV5-4	NA	TRBJ1-2	few
CASSQGRTGNTIYF	TGCGCCAGCAGTCAGGGGAGGACTGGAAACACCATATATTTT	TRBV23-1	NA	TRBJ1-3	NA
CATGQGRVYGYTF	TGTGCCACCGGGCAGGGGCGGGTCTATGGCTACACCTTC	TRBV15	NA	TRBJ1-2	NA
CASSEGRQDEAFF	TGTGCCAGCAGTGAAGGTCGGCAGGATGAAGCTTTCTTT	TRBV6-1	NA	TRBJ1-1	NA
CASSKPSGTDTQYF	TGTGCCAGCAGCAAACCGTCAGGGACAGATACGCAGTATTTT	TRBV11-2	NA	TRBJ2-3	NA
CASSYDRHQPQHF	TGTGCCAGCAGTTACGACAGGCATCAGCCCCAGCATTTT	TRBV6-2/TRBV6-3	NA	TRBJ1-5	NA
CASSMSRGRLAQYF	TGTGCCAGTAGTATGTCCAGGGGTCGGTTGGCCCAGTACTTC	TRBV19	NA	TRBJ2-5	NA
CASSKVQEQYF	TGTGCCAGCAGCAAAGTTCAAGAGCAGTACTTC	TRBV21-1	NA	TRBJ2-7	NA
CSALTTNYGYTF	TGCAGCGCCTTGACAACTAACTATGGCTACACCTTC	TRBV29-1	NA	TRBJ1-2	NA
CASSSDNTYNEQFF	TGCGCCAGCAGCTCGGACAACACCTACAATGAGCAGTTCTTC	TRBV5-1	NA	TRBJ2-1	NA
CASRRDSYGYTF	TGTGCCAGCCGACGGGACAGCTATGGCTACACCTTC	TRBV6-5	TRBD1	TRBJ1-2	NA
CASRHRTTEAFF	TGTGCCAGTAGGCACAGGACCACTGAAGCTTTCTTT	TRBV6-5	NA	TRBJ1-1	NA
CAIGGAASNQPQHF	TGTGCCATCGGCGGGGCGGCTAGCAATCAGCCCCAGCATTTT	TRBV10-3	NA	TRBJ1-5	NA